A single sample gave rise to the 9 T cell receptor beta chains below, sequenced in a study of CD8+CD57+ T cells in acquired aplastic anemia. Genomic DNA, the template, was used for profiling of the TCR beta VDJ and CDR3. TCRdb reanalysed the reads using MiXCR and keeps one entry per CDR3 protein. Among fewer than 200,000 distinct CDR3 sequences listed, around 60% were seen once. The sequencing input was sorted CD4+, CD8+, or CD8+CD57+ T cells (not recorded which) from PBMCs. The receptors originated from a human donor in good health.

The chain employs TRBV24-1 and TRBJ2-7; 13 positions agree with TRBD2. The germline CDR1 and CDR2 sequences are KGHDR and SFDVKD. The CDR3 consists of 18 residues. Trimming cost V 5 bases and J 2 bases; bases outside gene matches: 11. CDR3 sequence reads: CATSGLPGTSGATYEQYF. The CDR3 nucleotides read TGTGCCACCAGTGGTTTACCCGGGACTAGCGGGGCGACCTACGAGCAGTACTTC.

This chain joins TRBV6-6 and TRBJ1-2; no clear D. V lost 3 bases and J lost 6, with 8 bases in between. This CDR3 has 12 amino acids. Germline V lookup: CDR1 MNHNY, CDR2 SVGAGI (reference sequence). The DNA of the CDR3 is TGTGCCAGCAGTTATCTCCGGGATGGCTACACCTTC. Protein: CASSYLRDGYTF.

The J gene is TRBJ2-2, the V gene TRBV24-1; D is unresolved. CDR3 length: 16 residues. Germline values: CDR1 KGHDR, CDR2 SFDVKD. Trimming pared 2 bases from V and 4 bases from J, leaving 13 bases between. For the CDR3, the DNA is TGTGCCACCAGTGATTCCCCTATTAGGCGCACCGGGGAGCTGTTTTTT. It codes for CATSDSPIRRTGELFF.

This chain uses TRBV5-6 with TRBJ1-6; D is uncertain. The ends were cut back, 1 base at V and 0 bases at J, with 8 bases in the middle. Germline-derived CDR1 and CDR2 are SGHDT and YYEEEE. The CDR3 consists of 16 residues. DNA of the CDR3: TGTGCCAGCAGCTTGCTACATAGCTCCTATAATTCACCCCTCCACTTT. Residues: CASSLLHSSYNSPLHF.

This clonotype has a count of ten or more. The V call is TRBV24-1, the J call TRBJ2-7, with a possible D match to TRBD2 (6 bases). This CDR3 spans 15 amino acids. In germline, CDR1 is KGHDR, CDR2 SFDVKD. V was cut by 9 bases and J by 2 bases, with 19 bases left in between. CDR3 in amino acids: CATPLAPGDPYEQYF. The CDR3 DNA reads as TGTGCCACCCCTCTGGCCCCGGGAGATCCCTACGAGCAGTACTTC.

This clonotype has just a few counts. This may come from a read error, since a much larger clone is one base off. The DNA for the CDR3 is TGTGCCAGCAGCTTAATCCTAGCGGGAGAAGAGGCCCAGTACTTC. It encodes CASSLILAGEEAQYF. This chain links TRBV7-9 with TRBJ2-5; TRBD2 aligns across 10 bases. The CDR3 covers 15 residues. Germline V gene sequence: CDR1 SEHNR, CDR2 FQNEAQ (reference sequence).

This chain links TRBV7-2 with TRBJ2-1; D unresolved. V shed 2 bases and J shed 4 bases, with 15 bases lying between them. The CDR3 totals 16 residues. Germline V gene sequence: CDR1 SGHTA, CDR2 FQGNSA. The chain's CDR3 is CASSLRPGLPYNEQFF. CDR3 nucleotide sequence: TGTGCCAGCAGCTTAAGGCCAGGCCTACCTTACAATGAGCAGTTCTTC.

The V call is TRBV2, the J call TRBJ2-5, with 10 bases matching TRBD2. V was pared by 7 bases and J by 2 bases, with 7 bases of the junction left unmatched. The CDR3 covers 15 residues. The germline gives CDR1 SNHLY, CDR2 FYNNEI. CDR3 protein: CASNTQRGGQETQYF. DNA of the CDR3: TGTGCCAGCAACACCCAGCGGGGGGGGCAAGAGACCCAGTACTTC.

This clonotype was seen at least ten times. The V and J genes are TRBV7-9 and TRBJ1-2; no clear D gene. Per germline, CDR1 SEHNR and CDR2 FQNEAQ (reference sequence). V shed 2 bases and J shed 4 bases, with 14 bases lying between them. The CDR3 has 15 residues. Here the CDR3 DNA reads TGTGCCAGCAGCTTATGGACCCAGAAGGGCTATGGCTACACCTTC. Protein: CASSLWTQKGYGYTF.